In its sample, the clone carrying this T cell receptor (beta chain) was seen a few times. This entry belongs to a study of beta chain features in type 1 diabetes. Deletions cut 4 bases from V and 2 bases from J, with 14 bases between. The CDR3 consists of 15 residues. Germline values: CDR1 SGHDT, CDR2 YYEEEE. What was sequenced were expressed TCRB transcripts, since all of the isolated RNA had been reverse transcribed. Using immunoSEQ multiplex PCR, the repertoire was profiled, and TCRdb retains in-frame clones only, with some absent. The sample records 970,000 or so clones, roughly a sixth being singletons.

This chain joins TRBV5-6 and TRBJ2-3; no firm D call. Material: naive CD4+ T cells from blood. The source is a woman aged 18-29 years in good health. CDR3 in amino acids: CASSAPETYTDTQYF. CDR3 nucleotides: TGTGCCAGCAGCGCACCAGAGACCTACACAGATACGCAGTATTTT.